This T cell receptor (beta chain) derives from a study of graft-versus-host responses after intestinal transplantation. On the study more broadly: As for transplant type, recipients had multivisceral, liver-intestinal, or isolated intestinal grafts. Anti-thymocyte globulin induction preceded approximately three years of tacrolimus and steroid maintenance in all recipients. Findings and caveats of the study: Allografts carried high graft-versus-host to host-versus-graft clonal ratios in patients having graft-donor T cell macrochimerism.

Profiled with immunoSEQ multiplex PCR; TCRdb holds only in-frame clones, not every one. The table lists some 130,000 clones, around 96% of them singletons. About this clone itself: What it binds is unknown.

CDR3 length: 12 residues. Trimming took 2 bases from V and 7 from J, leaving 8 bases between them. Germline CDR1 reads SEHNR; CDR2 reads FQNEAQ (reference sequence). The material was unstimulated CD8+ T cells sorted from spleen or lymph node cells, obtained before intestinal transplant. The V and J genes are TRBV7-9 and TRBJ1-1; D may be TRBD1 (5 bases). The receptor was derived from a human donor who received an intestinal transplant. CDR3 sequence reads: CASSLRGNEAFF. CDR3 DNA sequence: TGTGCCAGCAGCTTACGGGGGAATGAAGCTTTCTTT.